Presented here are 24 T cell receptor beta chains from one specimen sequenced in a study of Ad26.COV2.S vaccination and SARS-CoV-2 variants. Produced via immunoSEQ multiplex PCR; TCRdb's table is partial and in-frame only. The sample holds 350,000 to 500,000 clones; 90% are singletons and the top ten take around 4.5%. Treatment of the sample: 15 to 20 received Ad26.COV2.S at low or high dose, single or two shots; 5 received placebo; per-sample allocation not given. Collection of samples fell on day 63 after the first vaccine or placebo injection. The specimen was peripheral blood, collected in a trial of Ad26.COV2.S vaccine versus placebo. Receptors were obtained from a person between 18 and 65 years old who received the Ad26.COV2.S COVID-19 vaccine or a placebo.

This chain uses TRBV19 with TRBJ1-5, with 7 bases matching TRBD1. The CDR3 has 14 amino acids. Germline assignment: CDR1 LNHDA and CDR2 SQIVND (reference sequence). V shed 7 bases, J shed 2 bases, and the junction held 5 bases outside the gene matches. CDR3 in amino acids: CASNRGEGNQPQHF. CDR3 DNA: TGTGCCAGTAACAGGGGCGAGGGCAATCAGCCCCAGCATTTT.

This clone was seen a single time. The V call is TRBV5-1, the J call TRBJ1-2; 7 nucleotides match TRBD1. Germline V gene sequence: CDR1 SGHRS, CDR2 YFSETQ. V was pared by 4 bases and J by 8 bases, with 14 bases of the junction left unmatched. The CDR3 length is 15 residues. For the CDR3, the DNA is TGCGCCAGCAGCGACCCAACAGGGGCCCTGCGGGGCTACACCTTC. Translated: CASSDPTGALRGYTF.

This clone was seen just once. The chain joins TRBV2 to TRBJ2-7; TRBD2 matches 10 bases. CDR1 is SNHLY, CDR2 FYNNEI, per germline. After removal of 4 bases from V and 1 base from J, the junction contained 13 bases not matched to a gene. This CDR3 has 18 residues. The CDR3 loop reads CASSVGLAGAPLSYEQYF. Here the CDR3 DNA reads TGTGCCAGCAGTGTAGGGCTAGCGGGAGCCCCCCTGTCCTACGAGCAGTACTTC. Full variable domain (missing parts from reference TRBV2 and TRBJ2-7): EPEVTQTPSHQVTQMGQEVILRCVPISNHLYFYWYRQILGQKVEFLVSFYNNEISEKSEIFDDQFSVERPDGSNFTLKIRSTKLEDSAMYFCASSVGLAGAPLSYEQYFGPGTRLTVT.

CDR3: CSGLTLNTEAFF. CDR3 nucleotides: TGCAGCGGTTTGACACTGAACACTGAAGCTTTCTTT. J is TRBJ1-1 and V is TRBV29-1; D is ambiguous. Trimming cost V 7 bases and J 0 bases, with 9 bases left between them. CDR1 is SQVTM, CDR2 ANQGSEA, per germline. The CDR3 loop spans 12 amino acids.

This clone was counted at least ten times. This chain joins TRBV5-4 and TRBJ1-2; TRBD1 is a possible D gene (6 bases). Trimming pared 0 bases from V and 6 bases from J, leaving 12 bases between. The CDR3 sequence is 14 residues long. Germline V gene lookup returns CDR1 SGHNT and CDR2 YYREEE (reference sequence). DNA of the CDR3: TGTGCCAGCAGCTTGGTTCGAGCAGGGGATGGCTACACCTTC. Translating it yields CASSLVRAGDGYTF.

The chain recombines TRBV28 with TRBJ2-3; D remains unclear. With 5 bases removed from V and 3 bases from J, the gap between germline ends came to 6 bases. CDR3 size: 12 residues. The germline V gene has CDR1 MDHEN and CDR2 SYDVKM. CDR3 nucleotide sequence: TGTGCCAGCAGTAAGGAAACAGATACGCAGTATTTT. Translated: CASSKETDTQYF.

This rearrangement joins TRBV7-9 to TRBJ1-4, with TRBD1 identical over 11 bases. Looked up from germline, CDR1 is SEHNR and CDR2 is FQNEAQ (reference sequence). This CDR3 region has 15 residues. Unmatched junction bases numbered 2, after V lost 0 bases and J lost 8 bases. The CDR3 region is CASSLADRGPEKLFF. DNA for the CDR3: TGTGCCAGCAGCTTAGCGGACAGGGGGCCGGAAAAACTGTTTTTT.

The gene calls are TRBV28 and TRBJ1-1, with 8 bases identical to TRBD1. This CDR3 has 14 residues. The trim removed 5 bases at V and 8 bases at J, leaving 10 bases unmatched. Germline V gene sequence: CDR1 MDHEN, CDR2 SYDVKM. CDR3 DNA sequence: TGTGCCAGCAGTGAGACAGGGGCCGCCAGGGAAGCTTTCTTT. Translation: CASSETGAAREAFF.

This clone occurred a few times. The chain is built from TRBV11-2 and TRBJ2-1; D uncertain. V lost 3 bases to trimming and J lost 8 bases, with 11 bases between them. The CDR3 covers 13 residues. CDR1 and CDR2 from the germline V gene are SGHAT and FQNNGV. The CDR3 bases are TGTGCCAGCAGCTTGTCCCGTCCGGATGAGCAGTTCTTC. It specifies CASSLSRPDEQFF.

Concerning this clone: Different DNA sequences within this sample yield the same CDR3. This chain joins TRBV9 and TRBJ2-7, with D unclear. Germline assignment: CDR1 SGDLS and CDR2 YYNGEE. The CDR3 is 14 residues long. Trimming removed 0 bases at V and 0 bases at J, with 7 bases between. The chain's CDR3 is CASSVGPGSYEQYF. CDR3 sequence (DNA): TGTGCCAGCAGCGTAGGTCCGGGCTCCTACGAGCAGTACTTC.

V gene TRBV5-1 combines with J gene TRBJ1-5; TRBD1 is a possible D gene (6 bases). The CDR3 runs to 14 residues. Germline loops: CDR1 SGHRS, CDR2 YFSETQ. V lost 0 bases to trimming and J lost 8 bases, with 12 bases between them. This chain's CDR3 is CASSLEGGVEPQHF. The CDR3 bases are TGCGCCAGCAGCTTGGAGGGGGGGGTTGAGCCCCAGCATTTT. The complete variable domain, with remaining parts taken from reference TRBV5-1 and TRBJ1-5, reads KAGVTQTPRYLIKTRGQQVTLSCSPISGHRSVSWYQQTPGQGLQFLFEYFSETQRNKGNFPGRFSGRQFSNSRSEMNVSTLELGDSALYLCASSLEGGVEPQHFGDGTRLSIL.

This clone was recorded once. The chain links TRBV10-3 to TRBJ2-1; 10 nucleotides agree with TRBD1. The CDR3 is 15 amino acids. The V and J ends lost 4 bases and 11 bases, in that order; junction bases with no gene match: 11. CDR1 ENHRY and CDR2 SYGVKD come from the germline V gene. The CDR3 region is CAISAGDRGEIKQFF. The CDR3, as DNA: TGTGCCATCAGTGCAGGGGACAGGGGCGAGATCAAGCAGTTCTTC.

The chain joins TRBV18 to TRBJ1-1; TRBD1 aligns across 9 bases. Germline V gene lookup returns CDR1 KGHSH and CDR2 LQKENI. This CDR3 region has 16 residues. V dropped 1 base and J dropped 5; count of bases not matched to a gene: 8. CDR3 protein: CASSPLRTGARTEAFF. The CDR3 bases are TGTGCCAGCTCACCACTACGGACAGGGGCAAGGACTGAAGCTTTCTTT.

The chain couples TRBV2 to TRBJ2-7, with a tentative D call TRBD2 (5 bases). Trimming took 8 bases from V and 0 from J, leaving 14 bases between them. Germline CDR1 is SNHLY and CDR2 is FYNNEI. The CDR3 sequence is 14 residues long. The CDR3 region has the DNA TGTGCCAGCTCGGACTTTCCCAGCTCCTACGAGCAGTACTTC. Translated: CASSDFPSSYEQYF.

V and J are TRBV6-5 and TRBJ2-7; no clear D. The CDR3 has 11 residues. Germline-derived CDR1 and CDR2 are MNHEY and SVGAGI. V lost 6 bases and J lost 5, with 8 bases in between. CDR3 DNA: TGTGCCAGCAGCCATCTCCACGAGCAGTACTTC. It encodes CASSHLHEQYF.

This chain uses TRBV29-1 with TRBJ2-3; D uncertain. The CDR3 length is 16 residues. V lost 0 bases and J lost 0, with 13 bases in between. CDR1 is SQVTM and CDR2 is ANQGSEA in the germline V gene. The CDR3 loop is CSVEEFAEDSTDTQYF. As DNA, the CDR3 is TGCAGCGTTGAAGAATTTGCGGAAGATAGCACAGATACGCAGTATTTT.

The chain combines TRBV4-2 with TRBJ2-2; 9 positions agree with TRBD2. V was clipped by 0 bases and J by 3 bases; unmatched bases: 8. Germline V gene sequence: CDR1 LGHNA, CDR2 YNFKEQ. The CDR3 consists of 18 residues. The CDR3 reads CASSQDVLAGWDTGELFF. As DNA, the CDR3 is TGTGCCAGCAGCCAAGACGTCCTAGCGGGGTGGGACACCGGGGAGCTGTTTTTT.

This clone came up a few times. The chain joins TRBV19 to TRBJ2-2; no clear D gene. There are 15 residues in the CDR3. The V and J ends lost 3 bases and 4 bases respectively, with 12 bases between them. From germline, CDR1 is LNHDA and CDR2 SQIVND (reference sequence). In DNA, the CDR3 is TGTGCCAGTAGTATCGTTTTGTCGCTCACCGGGGAGCTGTTTTTT. Translating gives CASSIVLSLTGELFF.

The J gene is TRBJ2-1, the V gene TRBV4-3; no firm D call. The CDR3 has 14 amino acids. V was pared by 0 bases and J by 9 bases, with 12 bases between. Germline-derived CDR1 and CDR2 are LGHNA and YSLEER. The CDR3 DNA reads TGCGCCAGCAGCCAAGATAGAGATAATACTGAGCAGTTCTTC. Its protein product is CASSQDRDNTEQFF.

The rearrangement links TRBV28 to TRBJ1-2; unclear D gene. This CDR3 region has 15 residues. Germline assignment: CDR1 MDHEN and CDR2 SYDVKM. Trimming stripped 7 bases from V and 2 bases from J, with 17 bases between. CDR3 region: CASTRITRPNYGYTF. CDR3 in DNA: TGTGCCAGCACTCGCATTACACGACCGAACTATGGCTACACCTTC.

The chain is built from TRBV19 and TRBJ1-4; 7 nucleotides agree with TRBD1. The CDR3 spans 18 residues. Per germline, CDR1 LNHDA and CDR2 SQIVND (reference sequence). Trimming removed 5 bases from V and 7 bases from J; junction bases left unmatched: 19. Here the CDR3 reads CASSPPQGLGVWGEKLFF. CDR3 nucleotide sequence: TGTGCCAGTAGTCCGCCACAGGGGTTGGGAGTTTGGGGTGAAAAACTGTTTTTT.

The chain is built from TRBV7-2 and TRBJ2-3, with 8 bases identical to TRBD2. CDR1 and CDR2 from the germline V gene are SGHTA and FQGNSA. This CDR3 has 15 amino acids. Trimming at V came to 5 bases and at J to 5 bases, leaving 9 bases not matched to a gene. CDR3 residues: CASSEPGLVIDTQYF. In nucleotides, the CDR3 is TGTGCCAGCAGCGAACCGGGACTAGTAATAGATACGCAGTATTTT. The full variable domain, in which reference TRBV7-2 and TRBJ2-3 provide the parts outside the CDR3, is GAGVSQSPSNKVTEKGKDVELRCDPISGHTALYWYRQSLGQGLEFLIYFQGNSAPDKSGLPSDRFSAERTGGSVSTLTIQRTQQEDSAVYLCASSEPGLVIDTQYFGPGTRLTVL.

The V call is TRBV7-8, the J call TRBJ2-1; tentatively, D is TRBD2 (6 bases). V was clipped by 1 base and J by 7 bases, with 11 bases between them. This CDR3 is 14 amino acids long. Germline V CDR1 and CDR2: SGHVS, FQNEAQ. The CDR3 DNA reads TGTGCCAGCAGCTTAGTCGGGAGTGGTAATGAGCAGTTCTTC. Translating it yields CASSLVGSGNEQFF.

V and J are TRBV4-1 and TRBJ2-7; TRBD2 agrees at 7 bases. The CDR3 extends over 16 amino acids. Germline CDR1 reads MGHRA; CDR2 reads YSYEKL. After removal of 3 bases from V and 0 bases from J, the junction contained 8 bases not matched to a gene. In DNA, the CDR3 is TGCGCCAGCAGCCAGTTGTCGGGGGGACTCTCCTACGAGCAGTACTTC. Translating it yields CASSQLSGGLSYEQYF.